These 8 T cell receptor beta chains were sequenced from one sample in a study of early T cells in non-severe SARS-CoV-2 infection. TCRdb re-derived calls from the 5' RACE reads in MiXCR, one entry per CDR3 protein. The sample contains over 85,000 distinct CDR3 sequences, around 12% of which appear only once. The sequencing here drew on whole blood, taken at baseline. All receptors derive from an adult who was a healthcare worker with PCR-confirmed SARS-CoV-2 infection or an uninfected control (not recorded which).

The chain combines TRBV6-2 or TRBV6-3 with TRBJ2-7; 12 bases map to TRBD1. Germline assignment: CDR1 MNHEY and CDR2 SVGEGT. The CDR3 has 16 residues. Germline trimming cut 2 bases from V and 4 bases from J; bases unmatched to any gene: 6. The CDR3 sequence is CASSYRGTGGPYEQYF. The CDR3 DNA reads TGTGCCAGCAGTTACCGAGGGACAGGGGGCCCTTACGAGCAGTACTTC.

This clonotype was observed a handful of times. V gene TRBV7-3 combines with J gene TRBJ2-5; no clear D. The CDR3 spans 14 residues. Trimming removed 5 bases from V and 1 base from J, with 11 bases in between. The germline CDR1 and CDR2 sequences are SGHTA and FQGTGA. DNA for the CDR3: TGTGCCAGCAGCCTGTGGGGTCGCCAAGAGACCCAGTACTTC. It encodes CASSLWGRQETQYF.

This clonotype was counted at least ten times. The CDR3 sequence is CASRIHGNSGISYNEQFF. Here the CDR3 DNA reads TGCGCCAGCAGAATCCATGGAAATAGCGGGATCTCCTACAATGAGCAGTTCTTC. The chain carries TRBV10-1 and TRBJ2-1; 8 bases fit TRBD2. J lost 0 bases, V lost 6 bases, and 13 bases had no gene match. The germline gives CDR1 WNHNN, CDR2 SYGVQD (reference sequence). The CDR3 has 18 residues.

This clonotype was seen more than once but under ten times. This chain uses TRBV29-1 with TRBJ1-1; D perhaps matches TRBD1 (5 bases). This CDR3 is 11 amino acids long. CDR1 SQVTM and CDR2 ANQGSEA come from the germline V gene. The CDR3 bases are TGCGGCGGCGGGGCTAGGACTGAAGCTTTCTTT. Protein product: CGGGARTEAFF.

The chain recombines TRBV9 with TRBJ1-1, with D perhaps matching TRBD1 (6 bases). CDR3 size: 14 residues. The V gene's germline CDR1 is SGDLS and CDR2 YYNGEE. Trimming cost V 3 bases and J 5 bases, with 14 bases left between them. CDR3 protein: CASSASQGRTEAFF. In DNA form, the CDR3 reads TGTGCCAGCAGCGCTTCACAGGGACGGACTGAAGCTTTCTTT.

This clonotype has a handful of counts. This chain joins TRBV7-9 and TRBJ2-3, with D unresolved. The V end was cut by 0 bases, the J end by 6 bases, with 7 bases between. The germline V gene encodes CDR1 SEHNR and CDR2 FQNEAQ (reference sequence). This CDR3 contains 13 residues. The CDR3 protein is CASSLAIGDTQYF. In nucleotides, the CDR3 is TGTGCCAGCAGCTTAGCGATCGGGGATACGCAGTATTTT.

The rearrangement joins TRBV5-1 to TRBJ2-1; D might be TRBD2 (5 bases). V was shortened by 3 bases and J by 8 bases, with 12 bases between the two germline ends. The CDR3 spans 13 residues. Germline V gene lookup returns CDR1 SGHRS and CDR2 YFSETQ. The CDR3 here is CASSWTPADEQFF. CDR3 nucleotide sequence: TGCGCCAGCAGCTGGACTCCGGCGGATGAGCAGTTCTTC.

This clonotype was recorded many times. The J gene is TRBJ1-1, the V gene TRBV29-1, with 8 bases matching TRBD1. CDR3 length equals 12 residues. Per germline, CDR1 SQVTM and CDR2 ANQGSEA. Unmatched junction bases numbered 3, after V lost 7 bases and J lost 2 bases. The CDR3 loop is CSAGQGNTEAFF. DNA for the CDR3: TGCAGCGCTGGACAGGGTAACACTGAAGCTTTCTTT.